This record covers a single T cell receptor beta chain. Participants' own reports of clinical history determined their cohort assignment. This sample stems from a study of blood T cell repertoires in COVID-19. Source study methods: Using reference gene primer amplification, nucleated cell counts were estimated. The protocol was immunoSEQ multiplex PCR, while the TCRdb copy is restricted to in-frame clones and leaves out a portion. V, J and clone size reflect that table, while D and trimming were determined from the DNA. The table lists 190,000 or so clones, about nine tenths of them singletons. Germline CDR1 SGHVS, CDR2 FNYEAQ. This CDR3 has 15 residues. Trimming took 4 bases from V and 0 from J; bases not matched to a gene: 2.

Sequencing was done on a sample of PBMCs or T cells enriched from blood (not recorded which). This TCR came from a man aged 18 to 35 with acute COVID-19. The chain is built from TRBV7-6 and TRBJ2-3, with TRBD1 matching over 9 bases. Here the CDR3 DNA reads TGTGCCAGCAGCTCACAGGGGGCTAGCACAGATACGCAGTATTTT. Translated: CASSSQGASTDTQYF.